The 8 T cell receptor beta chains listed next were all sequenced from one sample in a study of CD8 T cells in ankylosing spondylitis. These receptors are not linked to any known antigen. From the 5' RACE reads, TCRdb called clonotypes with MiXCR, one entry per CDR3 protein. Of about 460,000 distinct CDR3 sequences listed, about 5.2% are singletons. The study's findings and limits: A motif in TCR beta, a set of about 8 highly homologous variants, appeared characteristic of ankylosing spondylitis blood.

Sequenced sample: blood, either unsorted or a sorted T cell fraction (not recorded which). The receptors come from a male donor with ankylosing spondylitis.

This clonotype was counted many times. CDR3 region: CASSLGLAETDTQYF. DNA of the CDR3: TGCGCCAGCAGCTTGGGACTAGCGGAAACAGATACGCAGTATTTT. This rearrangement joins TRBV5-1 to TRBJ2-3; 9 nucleotides agree with TRBD2. CDR3 size: 15 residues. Germline V gene sequence: CDR1 SGHRS, CDR2 YFSETQ. With V trimmed by 0 bases and J by 3 bases, 2 bases remained unmatched.

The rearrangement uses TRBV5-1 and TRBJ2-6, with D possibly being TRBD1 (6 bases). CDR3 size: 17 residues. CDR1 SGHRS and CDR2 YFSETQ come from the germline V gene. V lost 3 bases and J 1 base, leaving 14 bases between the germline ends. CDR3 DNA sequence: TGCGCCAGCAGCTCCGGGGACAAAGCTTCTGGGGCCAACGTCCTGACTTTC. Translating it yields CASSSGDKASGANVLTF. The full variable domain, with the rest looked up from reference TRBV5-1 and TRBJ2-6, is KAGVTQTPRYLIKTRGQQVTLSCSPISGHRSVSWYQQTPGQGLQFLFEYFSETQRNKGNFPGRFSGRQFSNSRSEMNVSTLELGDSALYLCASSSGDKASGANVLTFGAGSRLTVL.

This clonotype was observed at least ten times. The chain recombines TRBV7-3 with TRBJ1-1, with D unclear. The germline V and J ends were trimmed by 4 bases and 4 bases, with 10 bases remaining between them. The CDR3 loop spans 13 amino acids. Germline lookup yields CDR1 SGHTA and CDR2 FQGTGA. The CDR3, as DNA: TGTGCCAGCAGCTCAGCTATGGGCACTGAAGCTTTCTTT. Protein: CASSSAMGTEAFF.

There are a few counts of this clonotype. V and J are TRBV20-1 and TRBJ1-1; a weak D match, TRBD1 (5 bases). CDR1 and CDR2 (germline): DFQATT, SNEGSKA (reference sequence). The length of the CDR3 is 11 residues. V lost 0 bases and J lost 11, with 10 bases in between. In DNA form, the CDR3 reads TGCAGTGCTAGAGATATGGGGGATGCTTTCTTT. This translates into CSARDMGDAFF.

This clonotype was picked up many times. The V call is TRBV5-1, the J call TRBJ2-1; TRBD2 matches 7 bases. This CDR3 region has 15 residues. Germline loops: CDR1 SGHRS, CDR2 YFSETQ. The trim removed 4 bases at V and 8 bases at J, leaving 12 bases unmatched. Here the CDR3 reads CASSRDYTNGYEQFF. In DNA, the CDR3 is TGCGCCAGCAGCCGGGACTACACTAATGGGTATGAGCAGTTCTTC.

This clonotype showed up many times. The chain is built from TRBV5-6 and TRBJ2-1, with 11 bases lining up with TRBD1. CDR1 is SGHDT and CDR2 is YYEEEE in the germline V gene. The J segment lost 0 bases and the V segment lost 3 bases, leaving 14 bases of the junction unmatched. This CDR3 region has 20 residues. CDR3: CASSSWLWDRGKSSYNEQFF. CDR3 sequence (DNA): TGTGCCAGCAGCTCCTGGTTGTGGGACAGGGGGAAAAGCTCCTACAATGAGCAGTTCTTC.

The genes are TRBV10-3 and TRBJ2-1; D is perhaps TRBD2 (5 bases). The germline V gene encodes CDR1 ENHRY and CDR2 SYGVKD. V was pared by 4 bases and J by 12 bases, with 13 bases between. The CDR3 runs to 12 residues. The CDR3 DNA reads TGTGCCATCAGTGGGACTGCCCTGGTGCAGTTCTTC. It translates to CAISGTALVQFF.

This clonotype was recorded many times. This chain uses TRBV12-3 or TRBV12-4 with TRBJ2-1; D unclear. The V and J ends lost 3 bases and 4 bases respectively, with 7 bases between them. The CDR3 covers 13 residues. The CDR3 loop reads CASSFSRYNEQFF. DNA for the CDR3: TGTGCCAGCAGTTTTTCTCGGTACAATGAGCAGTTCTTC.